This T cell receptor (beta chain) is drawn from a study of blood T cell repertoires in COVID-19. The authors' processing: The authors estimated nucleated cell counts from reference gene primer amplification. Here immunoSEQ multiplex PCR was the method, and the copy in TCRdb shows in-frame clones only, minus some. That table is the source of V, J and clone size, and D and trimming were worked out from the DNA. The sample has 73,000 or so clones; about 86% are singletons. Material: peripheral blood. The source is an older woman with acute or convalescent COVID-19.

CDR3 sequence: CASSLPQPRQGLVNEKLFF. The CDR3 region has the DNA TGTGCCAGCAGCCTCCCCCAGCCGAGACAGGGTCTGGTTAATGAAAAACTGTTTTTT. V is TRBV7-9 and J is TRBJ1-4, with 7 bases matching TRBD1. CDR3 length: 19 amino acids. Looked up from germline, CDR1 is SEHNR and CDR2 is FQNEAQ (reference sequence). J lost 4 bases, V lost 5 bases, and 19 bases had no gene match.